This T cell receptor (beta chain) was sequenced in a study of T cell responses to AZD1222 COVID-19 vaccine. Regarding the study as a whole: Mapped onto spike, vaccine-associated CD4 TCRs spanned it and were dominant at 160-218 and 743-854. Reportedly, nearly half the spike-specific TCRs target unmutated variant regions. At baseline, seropositivity was found in only five or six AZD1222 recipients. Most donors were white British, females outnumbered males, and clonal diversity was possibly underestimated.

This clone is a singleton in its sample. Its target is unknown. Sequencing was performed with immunoSEQ multiplex PCR; in TCRdb, only in-frame clones are kept and a portion is missing. The table includes under 200,000 clones, around nine tenths detected once. This CDR3 spans 14 amino acids. The V gene's germline CDR1 is SGHDT and CDR2 YYEEEE. V was cut by 0 bases and J by 5 bases, with 11 bases left in between. Sequencing used peripheral blood, obtained on day 0 of AZD1222 vaccination. The receptor was derived from an adult in good health. The rearrangement uses TRBV5-6 and TRBJ1-1; D unresolved. CDR3: CASSLGALGTEAFF. Written as DNA, the CDR3 is TGTGCCAGCAGCTTGGGGGCACTGGGGACTGAAGCTTTCTTT.